The text below deals with one T cell receptor beta chain. Its antigen target is currently unknown. The sample holds no much larger clone one base away, and base qualities are not on file. According to the germline V gene, CDR1 reads MDHEN and CDR2 reads SYDVKM. Including the terminal cysteine and phenylalanine, the CDR3 comprises 8 residues. Of all the DNA, just the CDR3 is kept, 24 bases in frame from base 1. Deletion took 10 bases off V and 11 bases off J, with a span of 8 bases between the germline ends. These data are taken from a study of Ad26.COV2.S vaccination and SARS-CoV-2 variants listed by TCRdb under 2021. Broadly, across the study: Vaccine-arm donors were drawn from COV1001, a multicentre, randomized, double-blind, placebo-controlled phase I-IIa trial of Ad26.COV2.S in healthy adults. Ad26.COV2.S was given intramuscularly at 5x10^10 or 1x10^11 viral particles, as a single shot or as two shots 56 days apart. The specificity and breadth of SARS-CoV-2-reactive T cell receptors after Ad26.COV2.S vaccination were assessed by TCRbeta repertoire sequencing. A total of some 30 samples were included in the TCR-sequenced set, comprising roughly 19 Ad26.COV2.S vaccine recipients, 5 placebo recipients and 8 SARS-CoV-2 convalescent individuals. Trial participants were randomized into five groups of five: low-dose or high-dose Ad26.COV2.S given once or twice, or placebo on both occasions. Throughout the experiments and outcome assessment, investigators stayed blinded to trial group allocation. Overall study results and their limits: Comparing responses between vaccine doses or regimens was not something the study was powered to do. According to the authors, total T cell responses may have been underestimated by the TCR breadth and depth analyses. Higher spike-specific TCR breadth was observed in Ad26.COV2.S recipients than in placebo recipients (P = 0.0014). Substantial breadth of spike-specific CD8+ and CD4+ T cell responses was reported after vaccination. Non-spike TCR breadth was comparable between vaccine and placebo recipients, consistent with the vaccine containing only spike.

Taken with the paper, the label for treatment or condition translates to: roughly 19 received Ad26.COV2.S at low or high dose, single or two shots; 5 received placebo; per-sample allocation not given. For vaccine and placebo recipients, the sequenced repertoires came from samples collected on day 63 after the first injection. Cohort 1b enrolled roughly 25 adults aged 18-55 years at a single site in Boston, USA, between 29 July and 7 August 2020. As a vaccine, Ad26.COV2.S was a replication-incompetent adenovirus type 26 vector that expressed a prefusion-stabilized SARS-CoV-2 spike protein derived from the original Wuhan strain. The immunoSEQ Assay was used to sequence TCRbeta CDR3 regions. After extraction, genomic DNA underwent amplification by bias-controlled multiplex PCR, followed by high-throughput sequencing. The paper's processing steps were these. Collapsing and filtering of sequences were performed to quantify the absolute abundance of each unique TCRbeta CDR3 region. T cell fraction was estimated by normalization of TCRbeta template counts to usable DNA, with usable DNA being measured through amplification of reference genes present in all nucleated cells. Repertoire TCRs were annotated as SARS-CoV-2-specific by exact matching of V gene, CDR3 amino acid sequence and J gene to a known reactive TCR set. The reference SARS-CoV-2 TCR set came from MIRA and was filtered for enrichment in COVID-19-positive ImmuneCODE repertoires, removing public or cross-reactive TCRs. Using the MIRA antigens, annotated TCRs were further analysed by specific ORF or by position within an ORF. Depth was the summed frequency of annotated unique rearrangements, while breadth was defined as annotated unique rearrangements over total unique productive rearrangements. Two-sided Wilcoxon rank-sum tests were applied when comparing TCR breadth between groups. Here the immuneACCESS table is served through TCRdb, limited to in-frame sequences with V and J called. Missing clones are a known gap in these copies; in checked studies unresolved V genes cover under half, and the rest lacks a known reason. V and J calls and clone size follow that table, whereas D and trimming were derived from the DNA. This sample has approximately 340,000 clones in its table, and more than 75% of those were observed once. Approximately 3.5% of the sample goes to the ten largest clones.

This sequence was found in a person between 18 and 60 years old who received the Ad26.COV2.S COVID-19 vaccine or a placebo. The chain joins TRBV28 to TRBJ1-1; confidence is insufficient to name the D gene. The material was peripheral blood, obtained in a trial of Ad26.COV2.S vaccine versus placebo. The sequence in DNA is TGTGCCACCCGAGTTGCTTTCTTT. This encodes CATRVAFF.